This is a list of T cell receptor beta chains from one sample in a study of blood T cells in healthy people across ages. One entry per CDR3 protein results from TCRdb running MiXCR on the 5' RACE reads. The sample contains about 1,500,000 distinct CDR3 sequences, roughly 30% of which appear only once. The sample was blood. These receptors were obtained from a young woman in good health. Both conserved end residues are part of each CDR3. D genes are given only for firm matches. Not all rows give a size; the values are once, few, many and, for expanded clones, a class.

many,TRBD2,TRBJ2-5,TRBV15,TGTGCCACCAGCAGAGCAACTAGCGGGGACCAAGAGACCCAGTACTTC,CATSRATSGDQETQYF
.,.,TRBJ1-1,TRBV29-1,TGCAGCGGCGGTCTGAGGGCCGAAGCTTTCTTT,CSGGLRAEAFF
.,TRBD2,TRBJ2-1,TRBV5-1,TGCGCCAGCAGTCAGAGCGGGGGCGACAATGAGCAGTTCTTC,CASSQSGGDNEQFF
once,.,TRBJ2-7,TRBV6-5,TGTGCCAGCAGTTATTACCAGGTTAACCGTGTTGGGTCCTACGAGCAGTACTTC,CASSYYQVNRVGSYEQYF
.,.,TRBJ2-5,TRBV5-1,TGCGCCAGCAGCCCCGGGGGCAGAACCCAAGAGACCCAGTACTTC,CASSPGGRTQETQYF
few,.,TRBJ1-2,TRBV5-1,TGCGCCAGCAGCTCCGACACAGGGCCCTATGGCTACACCTTC,CASSSDTGPYGYTF
.,.,TRBJ1-1,TRBV7-2,TGTGCCAGCAGCTCCCAGAGGTACACTGAAGCTTTCTTT,CASSSQRYTEAFF
few,.,TRBJ1-2,TRBV3-1,TGTGCCAGCAGCCAAGATATGACAACTTCTAACTATGGCTACACCTTC,CASSQDMTTSNYGYTF
few,TRBD1,TRBJ2-1,TRBV5-1,TGCGCCAGCAGACCGACACAGGGGGCGGGTCACGATGAGCAGTTCTTC,CASRPTQGAGHDEQFF
.,.,TRBJ2-1,TRBV7-9,TGTGCCAGCAGCTCGGAACTAGTCTCCTACAATGAGCAGTTCTTC,CASSSELVSYNEQFF
.,TRBD2,TRBJ2-1,TRBV6-2/TRBV6-3,TGTGCCAGCAGTCAACTAGCGGGAGGGCGGAATGAGCAGTTCTTC,CASSQLAGGRNEQFF
.,.,TRBJ2-1,TRBV24-1,TGTGCCACCAGTGACTCCGGACAGAGCTCCTACAATGAGCAGTTCTTC,CATSDSGQSSYNEQFF
.,.,TRBJ2-1,TRBV29-1,TGCAGCGCAGGGACCTTGGGACGGACTGGGTCCTACAATGAGCAGTTCTTC,CSAGTLGRTGSYNEQFF
.,.,TRBJ1-6,TRBV5-1,TGCGCCAGCAGCTTTGGACACCATAATTCACTCCTCCACTTT,CASSFGHHNSLLHF
.,.,TRBJ2-1,TRBV19,TGTGCCAGTAGTGTCCGGGGGTCAAGGAATGAGCAGTTCTTC,CASSVRGSRNEQFF
.,.,TRBJ1-5,TRBV7-2,TGTGCCAGCAGCTTTGGGGGGGCAACTAATCAGCCCCAGCATTTT,CASSFGGATNQPQHF
.,.,TRBJ2-5,TRBV7-2,TGTGCCAGCAGTACAGGTACCCAAGAGACCCGGTACTTC,CASSTGTQETRYF
.,.,TRBJ1-1,TRBV29-1,TGCAGCGTTGTCGGGCGGGGAGAGGCTGAAGCTTTCTTT,CSVVGRGEAEAFF
few,.,TRBJ2-7,TRBV7-9,TGTGCCAGCAGCGACAAATCGTTCACGGCCTTCGCCGAGCAGTACTTC,CASSDKSFTAFAEQYF
few,.,TRBJ2-2,TRBV10-3,TGTGCCATCAGCCCTCCCCCCCGGGGCCCAAACACCGGGGAGCTGTTTTTT,CAISPPPRGPNTGELFF
.,.,TRBJ1-1,TRBV11-2,TGTGCCAGCAGCTTAGGTTCGCCTACGACTGAAGCTTTCTTT,CASSLGSPTTEAFF
few,.,TRBJ1-6,TRBV12-3/TRBV12-4,TGTGCCAGCAGTCCAGACGGGGGGACCGGTTCACCCCTCCACTTT,CASSPDGGTGSPLHF
.,TRBD1,TRBJ2-7,TRBV15,TGCGCCACCAGCAGAACGGGACAGGGAGCCTACGAGCAGTACTTC,CATSRTGQGAYEQYF
few,TRBD1,TRBJ1-2,TRBV27,TGTGCCAGCAGTTTATGGACAGGGGACGGCTACACCTTC,CASSLWTGDGYTF
few,TRBD2,TRBJ2-2,TRBV5-1,TGCGCCAGCAGCTTGTTGGCTAGCGGGAACACCGGGGAGCTGTTTTTT,CASSLLASGNTGELFF
many,.,TRBJ2-3,TRBV7-2,TGTGCCAGCAGCTTTGCGGGGATTAGAGGCACAGATACGCAGTATTTT,CASSFAGIRGTDTQYF
few,TRBD2,TRBJ2-7,TRBV10-3,TGTGCCATCTCCCTCGGGGGGGCCGGCGAGCAGTACTTC,CAISLGGAGEQYF
.,TRBD2,TRBJ2-3,TRBV10-3,TGTGCCATCAGTGACGGACTAGCGGGTCGAGATACGCAGTATTTT,CAISDGLAGRDTQYF
many,.,TRBJ2-6,TRBV4-1,TGCGCCAGCAGCTTCGAGGTCTCTGGGGCCAACGTCCTGACTTTC,CASSFEVSGANVLTF
few,TRBD2,TRBJ2-1,TRBV20-1,TGCAGTGCTAGAAGGCCTAGCGGGAGAATTGAGCAGTTCTTC,CSARRPSGRIEQFF
many,TRBD1,TRBJ1-2,TRBV28,TGTGCCAGCAGTCCGGGACAGGGGGCCTCCTACTATGGCTACACCTTC,CASSPGQGASYYGYTF
few,TRBD2,TRBJ2-1,TRBV3-1,TGTGCCAGCAGCCGCGTCGGGGGGATCACCTACAATGAGCAGTTCTTC,CASSRVGGITYNEQFF
few,.,TRBJ1-5,TRBV10-3,TGTGCCATCAGAGACAGGCAAGGTGAGCCCCAGCATTTT,CAIRDRQGEPQHF
.,TRBD2,TRBJ2-3,TRBV7-8,TGTGCCAGCAGCCCCCGTGTCGGGGGGGTGGCAGATACGCAGTATTTT,CASSPRVGGVADTQYF
.,TRBD2,TRBJ2-7,TRBV7-2,TGTGCCAGCAGCGGAAGGACTGAAGGGACTAGCGGGAGTAACCACGAGCAGTACTTC,CASSGRTEGTSGSNHEQYF
.,.,TRBJ1-4,TRBV5-1,TGCGCCAGCAGCCAGGGATCTCGTGAAAAACTGTTTTTT,CASSQGSREKLFF
.,TRBD1,TRBJ2-2,TRBV25-1,TGTGCCAGCAGTGATACCAGACAGGGTGCCGGGGAGCTGTTTTTT,CASSDTRQGAGELFF
.,.,TRBJ1-1,TRBV28,TGTGCCAGCAGTTGGAGTGACACTGAAGCTTTCTTT,CASSWSDTEAFF
few,TRBD1,TRBJ2-7,TRBV20-1,TGCAGTGCCCTGAGGGATGGCAGGGGGTATGAAACGGGCGAGCAGTACTTC,CSALRDGRGYETGEQYF
.,TRBD1,TRBJ1-6,TRBV9,TGTGCCAGCAGCGTAGGACAGGGTGGATCACCCCTCCACTTT,CASSVGQGGSPLHF
few,TRBD1,TRBJ2-5,TRBV12-3/TRBV12-4,TGTGCCAGCAGACAGGGGGCAGTGGAGACCCAGTACTTC,CASRQGAVETQYF
.,.,TRBJ2-3,TRBV9,TGTGCCAGCGCCCGCGGCAGAAGCGATACGCAGTATTTT,CASARGRSDTQYF
many,.,TRBJ1-2,TRBV9,TGTGCCAGCAGCCCGATTAGAGAGGGCTACACCTTC,CASSPIREGYTF